The clone carrying this T cell receptor beta chain appeared once. Original analysis: Amplification of reference gene primers was used by the study to estimate nucleated cell counts. Only in-frame clones appear in the TCRdb table, and some are missing; sequencing was by immunoSEQ multiplex PCR. That table furnishes V, J and clone size, whereas the DNA furnished D and trimming. Altogether hundreds of thousands of clones are present, around 84% being singletons, with the ten largest covering around 18%. These data come from a study of blood T cell repertoires in COVID-19. For the study at large: The United States, Italy and Spain provided the acute and convalescent COVID-19 samples. The analysed material was cDNA or gDNA that came from T cells, B-cell-depleted T cells, or PBMCs.

The CDR3 is made up of 15 amino acids. Germline V CDR1 and CDR2: LGHNA, YSLEER. The J segment lost 3 bases and the V segment lost 0 bases, leaving 5 bases of the junction unmatched. Source material: peripheral blood. This receptor was identified in a woman aged 80 or over with active or convalescent COVID-19. This chain connects TRBV4-3 to TRBJ2-7, with 7 bases lining up with TRBD1. CDR3 DNA: TGCGCCAGCAGCCAAGATAGGACAGGAATCTACGAGCAGTACTTC. Translation gives CASSQDRTGIYEQYF.